These T cell receptor beta chains were read from a single sample in a study of CD8 T cells in Susac syndrome. TCRdb re-called the immunoSEQ multiplex PCR reads with MiXCR, one entry per CDR3 protein. Of roughly 180,000 distinct CDR3 sequences in the sample, about 93% were seen once. Material: CD4+ T cells from PBMCs. Source of these receptors: a human donor with multiple sclerosis. Each CDR3 is given with its conserved first and last residue. The order of the fields is CDR3 protein, CDR3 DNA, V gene, D gene, J gene, clone size. A D gene is named only where the DNA matches it firmly. Rows may omit the clone size; those that give it use once, few, many or a size class.

CDR3 protein: CASSQDRLVSDTQYF; CDR3 DNA: TGTGCCAGCAGCCAAGATCGCCTAGTTTCGGATACGCAGTATTTT; V gene: TRBV4-2; D gene: NA; J gene: TRBJ2-3; clone size: NA
CDR3 protein: CASSRHDRDPYNEQFF; CDR3 DNA: TGTGCCAGCAGCCGTCATGACAGGGACCCCTACAATGAGCAGTTCTTC; V gene: TRBV11-1; D gene: TRBD1; J gene: TRBJ2-1; clone size: once
CDR3 protein: CASSPIPGTHLYSNQPQHF; CDR3 DNA: TGTGCCAGTAGTCCCATTCCCGGGACACATCTCTATAGCAATCAGCCCCAGCATTTT; V gene: TRBV19; D gene: NA; J gene: TRBJ1-5; clone size: once
CDR3 protein: CASNPWAGGLGELFF; CDR3 DNA: TGTGCCAGCAACCCCTGGGCAGGGGGTCTTGGGGAGCTGTTTTTT; V gene: TRBV2; D gene: TRBD1; J gene: TRBJ2-2; clone size: once
CDR3 protein: CATANAGDTGELFF; CDR3 DNA: TGCGCCACCGCTAACGCGGGCGACACCGGGGAGCTGTTTTTT; V gene: TRBV5-1; D gene: NA; J gene: TRBJ2-2; clone size: NA
CDR3 protein: CAWSVGSSRIYNEQFF; CDR3 DNA: TGTGCCTGGAGTGTAGGGTCTAGCCGCATTTACAATGAGCAGTTCTTC; V gene: TRBV30; D gene: NA; J gene: TRBJ2-1; clone size: once
CDR3 protein: CASSLGASGNTDTQYF; CDR3 DNA: TGTGCCAGCAGCTTAGGAGCTAGCGGAAACACAGATACGCAGTATTTT; V gene: TRBV7-2; D gene: TRBD2; J gene: TRBJ2-3; clone size: NA
CDR3 protein: CASSILAGGLYEQYF; CDR3 DNA: TGTGCCAGTAGTATTCTAGCGGGAGGGCTCTACGAGCAGTACTTC; V gene: TRBV19; D gene: TRBD2; J gene: TRBJ2-7; clone size: NA
CDR3 protein: CASSPGGTNTGELFF; CDR3 DNA: TGTGCCAGCAGCCCTGGAGGCACGAACACCGGGGAGCTGTTTTTT; V gene: TRBV9; D gene: NA; J gene: TRBJ2-2; clone size: NA
CDR3 protein: CASREPGTSGSSEQFF; CDR3 DNA: TGTGCCAGCAGGGAACCAGGGACTAGCGGGAGTAGTGAGCAGTTCTTC; V gene: TRBV6-1; D gene: TRBD2; J gene: TRBJ2-1; clone size: NA
CDR3 protein: CASSLRGQVNYNEQFF; CDR3 DNA: TGTGCCAGCAGCCTCAGAGGGCAGGTGAATTACAATGAGCAGTTCTTC; V gene: TRBV9; D gene: NA; J gene: TRBJ2-1; clone size: NA
CDR3 protein: CASSPPASNNSPLHF; CDR3 DNA: TGTGCCAGCAGCCCACCGGCCTCGAATAATTCACCCCTCCACTTT; V gene: TRBV7-9; D gene: NA; J gene: TRBJ1-6; clone size: NA
CDR3 protein: CASSYPTSGRSETQYF; CDR3 DNA: TGTGCCAGCAGTTACCCGACTAGCGGGAGGTCAGAGACCCAGTACTTC; V gene: TRBV6-5; D gene: TRBD2; J gene: TRBJ2-5; clone size: once
CDR3 protein: CASSQERDTEAFF; CDR3 DNA: TGCGCCAGCAGCCAGGAGAGGGACACTGAAGCTTTCTTT; V gene: TRBV4-1; D gene: NA; J gene: TRBJ1-1; clone size: NA
CDR3 protein: CASSYGTRQGRRTEAFF; CDR3 DNA: TGTGCCAGCAGTTACGGGACACGACAGGGTAGGAGGACTGAAGCTTTCTTT; V gene: TRBV6-2/TRBV6-3; D gene: TRBD1; J gene: TRBJ1-1; clone size: once
CDR3 protein: CASSDRASGQETQYF; CDR3 DNA: TGTGCCAGCAGTGACCGAGCTAGCGGCCAAGAGACCCAGTACTTC; V gene: TRBV6-1; D gene: TRBD2; J gene: TRBJ2-5; clone size: NA
CDR3 protein: CASSRSPVGANTGELFF; CDR3 DNA: TGCGCCAGCAGCAGGTCCCCGGTGGGGGCGAACACCGGGGAGCTGTTTTTT; V gene: TRBV5-1; D gene: NA; J gene: TRBJ2-2; clone size: NA
CDR3 protein: CSARMAKVTYNEQFF; CDR3 DNA: TGCAGTGCTAGAATGGCCAAAGTTACCTACAATGAGCAGTTCTTC; V gene: TRBV20-1; D gene: NA; J gene: TRBJ2-1; clone size: NA
CDR3 protein: CASRPGPRTGGVGSYNEQFF; CDR3 DNA: TGCGCCAGCAGACCAGGCCCGAGGACAGGGGGTGTTGGCTCCTACAATGAGCAGTTCTTC; V gene: TRBV4-1; D gene: TRBD1; J gene: TRBJ2-1; clone size: once
CDR3 protein: CSARLEGGDTQYF; CDR3 DNA: TGCAGTGCGAGACTAGAGGGGGGGGATACGCAGTATTTT; V gene: TRBV20-1; D gene: NA; J gene: TRBJ2-3; clone size: NA
CDR3 protein: CASSLSGTGTYEQYF; CDR3 DNA: TGTGCCAGCAGTTTATCCGGGACAGGAACCTACGAGCAGTACTTC; V gene: TRBV27; D gene: TRBD1; J gene: TRBJ2-7; clone size: NA
CDR3 protein: CASSWGIMNTEAFF; CDR3 DNA: TGCGCCAGCAGCTGGGGGATTATGAACACTGAAGCTTTCTTT; V gene: TRBV5-1; D gene: NA; J gene: TRBJ1-1; clone size: NA
CDR3 protein: CAWSRRVYEQYF; CDR3 DNA: TGTGCCTGGAGTCGCCGGGTCTACGAGCAGTACTTC; V gene: TRBV30; D gene: NA; J gene: TRBJ2-7; clone size: NA